Sequencing of this TCR beta chain was carried out in a study of blood T cell repertoires in COVID-19. Study context: Sites across the United States, Italy and Spain contributed samples from acute and convalescent COVID-19.

V was clipped by 5 bases and J by 2 bases, with 12 bases between them. This CDR3 has 14 amino acids. Germline V CDR1 and CDR2: LNHNV, YYDKDF (reference sequence). Assay: immunoSEQ multiplex PCR; the TCRdb copy retains only in-frame clones and omits some. The sample consists of under 200,000 clones, 79% of them appearing once. This chain joins TRBV15 and TRBJ2-5; perhaps TRBD2 as D (5 bases). The sequenced material came from peripheral blood. The clonotype comes from a woman in her sixties with COVID-19, enrolled during active disease. CDR3 DNA sequence: TGTGCCACCAGCGGACCGGGGAGACAAGAGACCCAGTACTTC. Protein: CATSGPGRQETQYF. The full variable domain, in which reference TRBV15 and TRBJ2-5 provide the parts outside the CDR3, is DAMVIQNPRYQVTQFGKPVTLSCSQTLNHNVMYWYQQKSSQAPKLLFHYYDKDFNNEADTPDNFQSRRPNTSFCFLDIRSPGLGDTAMYLCATSGPGRQETQYFGPGTRLLVL.